The 18 T cell receptor beta chains below come from one sample, sequenced in a study of blood T cell repertoires in COVID-19. Profiling relied on immunoSEQ multiplex PCR, and the TCRdb table lists in-frame clones only, not all of them. The table records approximately 200,000 clones, 83% of them present only once. Source material: peripheral blood. Every receptor here comes from a woman between 50 and 59 years old with acute or convalescent COVID-19.

The chain carries TRBV12-3 or TRBV12-4 and TRBJ1-1; D gene unclear. Trimming took 6 bases from V and 5 from J, leaving 7 bases between them. The CDR3 contains 11 residues. The CDR3 here is CASRQKTEAFF. The DNA for the CDR3 is TGTGCCAGCAGACAGAAGACTGAAGCTTTCTTT.

The genes are TRBV2 and TRBJ1-4; no reliable D call. The CDR3 spans 15 residues. The V and J ends lost 9 bases and 3 bases respectively, with 17 bases between them. The germline CDR1 and CDR2 sequences are SNHLY and FYNNEI. For the CDR3, the DNA is TGTGCCAGTACTAGTTTCGTCAGCCCTAATGAAAAACTGTTTTTT. As protein: CASTSFVSPNEKLFF. Full variable domain (remainder filled in from reference TRBV2 and TRBJ1-4): EPEVTQTPSHQVTQMGQEVILRCVPISNHLYFYWYRQILGQKVEFLVSFYNNEISEKSEIFDDQFSVERPDGSNFTLKIRSTKLEDSAMYFCASTSFVSPNEKLFFGSGTQLSVL.

The rearrangement joins TRBV6-5 to TRBJ2-3; D not resolved. Germline assignment: CDR1 MNHEY and CDR2 SVGAGI. The V end was cut by 6 bases, the J end by 1 base, with 8 bases between. The CDR3 length is 13 residues. CDR3 DNA sequence: TGTGCCAGCAGGAGCCACGGCACAGATACGCAGTATTTT. Encoded protein: CASRSHGTDTQYF.

This chain joins TRBV15 and TRBJ1-2, with 8 positions matching TRBD1. The V gene end was trimmed by 0 bases and the J gene end by 5 bases; junction bases not matched to a gene: 8. The CDR3 spans 16 residues. Germline V gene data show CDR1 as LNHNV and CDR2 as YYDKDF (reference sequence). The CDR3 loop reads CATSRDGAGGSYGYTF. Written as DNA, the CDR3 is TGTGCCACCAGCAGAGATGGTGCAGGGGGCTCATATGGCTACACCTTC.

The rearrangement links TRBV30 to TRBJ2-1; possibly TRBD2 for D (6 bases). The CDR3 length is 15 residues. V was pared by 1 base and J by 4 bases, with 14 bases between. From germline, CDR1 is GTSNPN and CDR2 SVGIG (reference sequence). This CDR3 reads CAWSAYRTTYNEQFF. The CDR3 DNA reads TGTGCCTGGAGTGCCTATAGGACTACGTACAATGAGCAGTTCTTC. Together with reference TRBV30 and TRBJ2-1, the CDR3 gives the full variable domain: SQTIHQWPATLVQPVGSPLSLECTVEGTSNPNLYWYRQAAGRGLQLLFYSVGIGQISSEVPQNLSASRPQDRQFILSSKKLLLSDSGFYLCAWSAYRTTYNEQFFGPGTRLTVL.

V and J are TRBV6-1 and TRBJ2-7; D may be TRBD2 (6 bases). V dropped 3 bases and J dropped 1 base, with 10 bases sitting between them. Germline CDR1 MNHNS, CDR2 SASEGT. The CDR3 has 14 residues. The CDR3, as DNA: TGTGCCAGCAGTGATGCAGGACTATCCTACGAGCAGTACTTC. This codes for CASSDAGLSYEQYF.

This clone was observed once. This chain links TRBV5-1 with TRBJ2-7; 7 bases line up with TRBD2. Germline-derived CDR1 and CDR2 are SGHRS and YFSETQ. Trimming at V came to 4 bases and at J to 1 base, leaving 2 bases not matched to a gene. The CDR3 sequence is 13 residues long. The CDR3, as DNA: TGCGCCAGCAGCACGGGAGGTTCCTACGAGCAGTACTTC. It encodes CASSTGGSYEQYF.

The chain recombines TRBV3-1 (or the pseudogene TRBV3-2) with TRBJ2-3, with D possibly matching TRBD1 (5 bases). The CDR3 runs 16 residues. The germline V gene has CDR1 LGHDT and CDR2 YNNKEL (reference sequence). V shed 5 bases and J shed 0 bases, with 15 bases lying between them. CDR3 nucleotide sequence: TGTGCCAGCAGCAATTTTAGGGGAACTAGCACAGATACGCAGTATTTT. Translated, it gives CASSNFRGTSTDTQYF.

The chain has TRBV27 and TRBJ1-1, with D maybe TRBD1 (6 bases). CDR3 size: 15 residues. The ends were cut back, 9 bases at V and 0 bases at J, with 17 bases in the middle. Germline CDR1 MNHEY, CDR2 SMNVEV (reference sequence). CDR3 residues: CASKRGFRLNTEAFF. CDR3 bases: TGTGCCAGTAAAAGGGGGTTCCGGCTGAACACTGAAGCTTTCTTT.

V gene TRBV3-1 (or the pseudogene TRBV3-2) combines with J gene TRBJ2-5; D is uncertain. Germline-derived CDR1 and CDR2 are LGHDT and YNNKEL (reference sequence). V lost 1 base and J 5 bases, leaving 5 bases between the germline ends. The CDR3 runs to 12 residues. CDR3 sequence (DNA): TGTGCCAGCAGCCAAGTTCATGAGACCCAGTACTTC. It yields the protein CASSQVHETQYF.

The gene calls are TRBV6-6 and TRBJ2-1; 7 positions match TRBD2. CDR1 and CDR2 (germline): MNHNY, SVGAGI (reference sequence). The V segment lost 5 bases and the J segment 7 bases; nucleotides outside the gene matches: 11. CDR3 length: 15 residues. CDR3 amino acids: CASSPLPGRGNEQFF. In DNA, the CDR3 is TGTGCCAGCAGTCCCCTCCCCGGGCGGGGGAATGAGCAGTTCTTC.

The J gene is TRBJ1-4, the V gene TRBV5-6; perhaps TRBD1 as D (6 bases). CDR3 length: 14 amino acids. Per the germline V gene, CDR1 is SGHDT and CDR2 is YYEEEE. Trimming pared 5 bases from V and 7 bases from J, leaving 15 bases between. In DNA form, the CDR3 reads TGTGCCAGCAGTTCCAGGGGCCCCGCTGAAAAACTGTTTTTT. As protein: CASSSRGPAEKLFF.

As for this clone: The sample holds other DNA sequences that translate to the same CDR3. The rearrangement uses TRBV2 and TRBJ2-2, with D hard to call. Looked up from germline, CDR1 is SNHLY and CDR2 is FYNNEI. This CDR3 is built from 11 residues. V lost 7 bases and J 4 bases, leaving 4 bases between the germline ends. The CDR3 coding sequence is TGTGCCAGCACGGGCACCGGGGAGCTGTTTTTT. Its translation is CASTGTGELFF.

This clone has a single count. The CDR3 sequence is CGTMVRKTQYF. The CDR3 nucleotides are TGTGGGACAATGGTGCGGAAGACCCAGTACTTC. The chain has TRBV28 and TRBJ2-5; D may be TRBD1 (5 bases). The CDR3 covers 11 residues. Germline values: CDR1 MDHEN, CDR2 SYDVKM. Supplemented by reference TRBV28 and TRBJ2-5, the full variable domain reads DVKVTQSSRYLVKRTGEKVFLECVQDMDHENMFWYRQDPGLGLRLIYFSYDVKMKEKGDIPEGYSVSREKKERFSLILESASTNQTSMYLCGTMVRKTQYFGPGTRLLVL.

The CDR3 protein is CASSQSGGQGAGAFF. The CDR3 coding sequence is TGTGCCAGCAGCCAATCTGGGGGACAGGGGGCCGGAGCTTTCTTT. V and J are TRBV3-1 (or the pseudogene TRBV3-2) and TRBJ1-1, with TRBD1 matching 12 bases. V gave up 2 bases and J gave up 10 bases; unmatched junction bases: 8. Germline V gives CDR1 LGHDT, CDR2 YNNKEL (reference sequence). This CDR3 has 15 amino acids.

This sequence joins TRBV6-5 and TRBJ1-1, with TRBD1 as a possible D gene (5 bases). This CDR3 contains 13 residues. Germline V gene data show CDR1 as MNHEY and CDR2 as SVGAGI. Trimming cost V 7 bases and J 0 bases, with 9 bases left between them. In DNA form, the CDR3 reads TGTGCCAGCAAACAGGTTTTGAACACTGAAGCTTTCTTT. It encodes CASKQVLNTEAFF.

The chain uses TRBV18 and TRBJ1-5; D is perhaps TRBD1 (6 bases). There are 13 residues in the CDR3. V was pared by 6 bases and J by 5 bases, with 11 bases between. Germline V gene lookup returns CDR1 KGHSH and CDR2 LQKENI. DNA of the CDR3: TGTGCCAGCTCGGACAGCTTTGATCAGCCCCAGCATTTT. Residues: CASSDSFDQPQHF.

CDR3 sequence reads: CASSGPGGKTQYF. CDR3 bases: TGTGCCAGCAGCGGACCCGGGGGGAAGACCCAGTACTTC. The chain has TRBV2 and TRBJ2-5, with 7 bases lining up with TRBD2. V was pared by 6 bases and J by 6 bases, with 7 bases of the junction left unmatched. The CDR3 has 13 residues. Germline CDR1 and CDR2: SNHLY and FYNNEI.